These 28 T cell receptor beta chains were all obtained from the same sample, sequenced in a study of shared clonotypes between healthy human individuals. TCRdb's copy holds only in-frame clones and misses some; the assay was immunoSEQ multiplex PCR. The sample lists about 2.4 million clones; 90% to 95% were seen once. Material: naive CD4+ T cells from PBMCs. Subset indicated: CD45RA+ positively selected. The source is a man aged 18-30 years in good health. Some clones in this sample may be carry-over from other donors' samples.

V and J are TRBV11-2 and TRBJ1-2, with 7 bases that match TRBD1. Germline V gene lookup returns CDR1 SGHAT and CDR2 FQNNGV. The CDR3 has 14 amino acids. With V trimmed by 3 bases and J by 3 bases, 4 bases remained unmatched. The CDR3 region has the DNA TGTGCCAGCAGCTTGAGACAGGGTCACTATGGCTACACCTTC. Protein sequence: CASSLRQGHYGYTF.

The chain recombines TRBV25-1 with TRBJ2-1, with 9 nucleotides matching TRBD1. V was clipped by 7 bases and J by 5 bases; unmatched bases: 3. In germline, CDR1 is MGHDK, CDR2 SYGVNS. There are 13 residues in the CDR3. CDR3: CASMGQGHNEQFF. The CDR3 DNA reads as TGTGCCAGCATGGGACAGGGCCACAATGAGCAGTTCTTC.

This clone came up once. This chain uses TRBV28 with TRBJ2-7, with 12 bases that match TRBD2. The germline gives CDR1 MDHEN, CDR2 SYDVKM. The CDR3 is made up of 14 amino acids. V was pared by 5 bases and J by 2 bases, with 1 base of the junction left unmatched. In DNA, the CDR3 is TGTGCCAGCAGTACTAGCGGGGGGACCTACGAGCAGTACTTC. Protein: CASSTSGGTYEQYF. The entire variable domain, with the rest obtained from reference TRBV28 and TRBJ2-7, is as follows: DVKVTQSSRYLVKRTGEKVFLECVQDMDHENMFWYRQDPGLGLRLIYFSYDVKMKEKGDIPEGYSVSREKKERFSLILESASTNQTSMYLCASSTSGGTYEQYFGPGTRLTVT.

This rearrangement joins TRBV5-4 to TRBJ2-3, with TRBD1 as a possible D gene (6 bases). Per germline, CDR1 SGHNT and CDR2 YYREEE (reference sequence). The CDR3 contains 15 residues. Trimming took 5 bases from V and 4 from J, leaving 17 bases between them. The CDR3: CASRALGGGPDTQYF. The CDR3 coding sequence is TGTGCCAGCAGGGCCCTTGGGGGCGGTCCAGATACGCAGTATTTT.

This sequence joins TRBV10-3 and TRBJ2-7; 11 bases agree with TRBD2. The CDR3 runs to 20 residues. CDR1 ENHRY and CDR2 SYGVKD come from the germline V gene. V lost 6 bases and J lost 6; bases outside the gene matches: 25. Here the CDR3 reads CAIRRDPQGASGRTVLEQYF. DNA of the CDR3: TGTGCCATCAGACGAGACCCCCAAGGGGCTAGCGGGAGGACGGTCCTCGAGCAGTACTTC.

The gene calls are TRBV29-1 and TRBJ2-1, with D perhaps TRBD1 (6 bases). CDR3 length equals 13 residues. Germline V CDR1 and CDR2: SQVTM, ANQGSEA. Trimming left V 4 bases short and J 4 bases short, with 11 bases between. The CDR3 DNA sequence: TGCAGCGTTGCGGGACACCTTTACAATGAGCAGTTCTTC. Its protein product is CSVAGHLYNEQFF.

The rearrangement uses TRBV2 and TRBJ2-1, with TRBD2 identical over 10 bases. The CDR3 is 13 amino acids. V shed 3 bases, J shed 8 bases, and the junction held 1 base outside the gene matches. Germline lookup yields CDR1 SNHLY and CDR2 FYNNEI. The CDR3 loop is CASSDGLADEQFF. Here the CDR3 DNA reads TGTGCCAGCAGTGACGGACTAGCGGATGAGCAGTTCTTC.

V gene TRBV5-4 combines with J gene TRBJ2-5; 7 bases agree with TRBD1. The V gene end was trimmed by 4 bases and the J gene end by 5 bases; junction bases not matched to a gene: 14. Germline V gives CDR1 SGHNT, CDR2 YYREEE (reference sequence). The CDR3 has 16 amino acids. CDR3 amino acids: CASSQSRQGRGETQYF. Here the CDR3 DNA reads TGTGCCAGCAGCCAATCACGACAGGGAAGAGGGGAGACCCAGTACTTC.

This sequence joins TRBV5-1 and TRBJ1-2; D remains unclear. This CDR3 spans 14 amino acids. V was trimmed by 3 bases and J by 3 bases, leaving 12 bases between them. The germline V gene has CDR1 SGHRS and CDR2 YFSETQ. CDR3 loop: CASSSSGSYYGYTF. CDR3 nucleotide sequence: TGCGCCAGCAGCTCATCCGGCAGCTACTATGGCTACACCTTC.

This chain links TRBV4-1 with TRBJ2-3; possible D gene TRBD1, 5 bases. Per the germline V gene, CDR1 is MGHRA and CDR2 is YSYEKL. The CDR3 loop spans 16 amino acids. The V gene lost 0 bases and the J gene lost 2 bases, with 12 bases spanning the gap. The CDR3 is CASSQDPGKDTDTQYF. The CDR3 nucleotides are TGCGCCAGCAGCCAAGACCCAGGGAAGGACACAGATACGCAGTATTTT.

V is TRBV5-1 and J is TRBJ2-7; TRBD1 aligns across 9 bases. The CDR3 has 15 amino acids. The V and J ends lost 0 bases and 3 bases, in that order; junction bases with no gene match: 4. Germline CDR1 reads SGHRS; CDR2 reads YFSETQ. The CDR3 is CASSLEGQGVYEQYF. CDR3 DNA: TGCGCCAGCAGCTTGGAGGGACAGGGTGTCTACGAGCAGTACTTC.

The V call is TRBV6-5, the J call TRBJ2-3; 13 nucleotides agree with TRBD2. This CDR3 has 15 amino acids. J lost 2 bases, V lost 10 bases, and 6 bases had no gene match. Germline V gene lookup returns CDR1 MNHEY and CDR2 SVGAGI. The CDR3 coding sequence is TGTGCCACCCAGGGACTAGCGGGGTCCACAGATACGCAGTATTTT. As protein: CATQGLAGSTDTQYF.

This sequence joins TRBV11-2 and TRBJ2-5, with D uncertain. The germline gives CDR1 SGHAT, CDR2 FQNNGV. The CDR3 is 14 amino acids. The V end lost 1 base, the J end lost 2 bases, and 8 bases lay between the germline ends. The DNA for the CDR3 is TGTGCCAGCAGCTTAGTTGCGCTTCAAGAGACCCAGTACTTC. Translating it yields CASSLVALQETQYF.

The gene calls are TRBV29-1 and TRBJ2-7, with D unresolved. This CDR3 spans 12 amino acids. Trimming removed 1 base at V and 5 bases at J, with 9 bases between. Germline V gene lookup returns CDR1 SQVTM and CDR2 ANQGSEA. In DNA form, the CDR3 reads TGCAGCGTTGAAGGGGGTGGTGACGAGCAGTACTTC. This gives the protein CSVEGGGDEQYF.

The CDR3, as DNA: TGTGCCAGCAGTTTCTTCCCTAATGAGCAGTTCTTC. This sequence encodes CASSFFPNEQFF. The rearrangement uses TRBV27 and TRBJ2-1, with D unclear. Germline V gene sequence: CDR1 MNHEY, CDR2 SMNVEV (reference sequence). Deletions cut 3 bases from V and 7 bases from J, with 7 bases between. This CDR3 region has 12 residues.

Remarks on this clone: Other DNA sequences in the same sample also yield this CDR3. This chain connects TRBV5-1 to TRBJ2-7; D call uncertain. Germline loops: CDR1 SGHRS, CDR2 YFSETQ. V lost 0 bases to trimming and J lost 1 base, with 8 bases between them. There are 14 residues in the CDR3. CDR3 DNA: TGCGCCAGCAGCTTGGTCGTAGGTTCCTACGAGCAGTACTTC. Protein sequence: CASSLVVGSYEQYF.

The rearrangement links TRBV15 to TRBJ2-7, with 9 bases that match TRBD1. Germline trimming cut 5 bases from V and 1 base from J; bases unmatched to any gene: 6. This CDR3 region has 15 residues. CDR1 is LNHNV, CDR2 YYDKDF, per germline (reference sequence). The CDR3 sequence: CATSLGTGSSYEQYF. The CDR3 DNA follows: TGTGCCACCAGCTTGGGGACAGGGTCGTCCTACGAGCAGTACTTC.

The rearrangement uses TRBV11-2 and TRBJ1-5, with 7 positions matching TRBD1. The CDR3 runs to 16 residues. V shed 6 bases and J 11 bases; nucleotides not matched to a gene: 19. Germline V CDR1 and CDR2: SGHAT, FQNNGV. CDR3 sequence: CASSFTGAGGTGSQHF. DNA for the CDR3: TGTGCCAGCAGTTTTACAGGGGCCGGGGGTACCGGGTCCCAGCATTTT.

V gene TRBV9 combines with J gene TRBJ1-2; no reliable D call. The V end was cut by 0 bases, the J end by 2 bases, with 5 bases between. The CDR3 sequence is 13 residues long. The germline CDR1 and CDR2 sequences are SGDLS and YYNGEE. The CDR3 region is CASSVGLNYGYTF. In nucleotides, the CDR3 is TGTGCCAGCAGCGTAGGCTTGAACTATGGCTACACCTTC. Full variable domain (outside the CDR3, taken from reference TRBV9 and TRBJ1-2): DSGVTQTPKHLITATGQRVTLRCSPRSGDLSVYWYQQSLDQGLQFLIQYYNGEERAKGNILERFSAQQFPDLHSELNLSSLELGDSALYFCASSVGLNYGYTFGSGTRLTVV.

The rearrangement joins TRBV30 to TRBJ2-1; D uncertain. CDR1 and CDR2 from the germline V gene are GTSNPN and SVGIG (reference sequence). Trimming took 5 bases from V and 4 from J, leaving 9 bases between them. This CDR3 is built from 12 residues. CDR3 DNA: TGTGCCTGGGGTACCGGTTACAATGAGCAGTTCTTC. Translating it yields CAWGTGYNEQFF.

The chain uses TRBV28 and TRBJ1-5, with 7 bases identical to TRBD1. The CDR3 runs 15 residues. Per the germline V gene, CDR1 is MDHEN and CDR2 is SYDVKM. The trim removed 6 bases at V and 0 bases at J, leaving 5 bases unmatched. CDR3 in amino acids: CASRAGGYSNQPQHF. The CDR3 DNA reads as TGTGCCAGCAGGGCAGGGGGGTATAGCAATCAGCCCCAGCATTTT.

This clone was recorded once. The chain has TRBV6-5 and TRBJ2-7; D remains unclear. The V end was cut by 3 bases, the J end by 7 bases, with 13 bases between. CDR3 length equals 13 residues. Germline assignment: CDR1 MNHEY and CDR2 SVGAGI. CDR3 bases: TGTGCCAGCAGTTATTCGACTGGTTGGGAGCAGTACTTC. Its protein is CASSYSTGWEQYF.

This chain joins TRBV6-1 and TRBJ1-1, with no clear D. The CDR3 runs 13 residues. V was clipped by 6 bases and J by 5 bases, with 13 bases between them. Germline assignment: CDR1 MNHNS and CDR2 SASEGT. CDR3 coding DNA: TGTGCCAGCAGCAGAACTCGGGTAACTGAAGCTTTCTTT. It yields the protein CASSRTRVTEAFF.

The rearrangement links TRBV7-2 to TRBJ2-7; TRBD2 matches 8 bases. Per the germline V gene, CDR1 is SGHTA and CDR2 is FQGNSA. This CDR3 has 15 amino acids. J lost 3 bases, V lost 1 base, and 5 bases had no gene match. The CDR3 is CASSLDASGLYEQYF. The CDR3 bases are TGTGCCAGCAGCTTAGATGCTAGCGGGCTCTACGAGCAGTACTTC.

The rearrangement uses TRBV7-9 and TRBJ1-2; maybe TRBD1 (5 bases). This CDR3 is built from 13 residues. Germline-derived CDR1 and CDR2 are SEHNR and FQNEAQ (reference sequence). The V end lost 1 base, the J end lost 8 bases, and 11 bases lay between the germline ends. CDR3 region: CASSLEWGTGYTF. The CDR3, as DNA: TGTGCCAGCAGCTTAGAGTGGGGGACGGGCTACACCTTC.

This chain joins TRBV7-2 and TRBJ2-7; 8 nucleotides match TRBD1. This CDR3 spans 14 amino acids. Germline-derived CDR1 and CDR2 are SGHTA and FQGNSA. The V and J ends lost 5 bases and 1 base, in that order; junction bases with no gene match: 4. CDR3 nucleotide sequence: TGTGCCAGCAGCCTTCGACAGGGGTCCTACGAGCAGTACTTC. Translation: CASSLRQGSYEQYF. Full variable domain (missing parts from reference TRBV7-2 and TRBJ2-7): GAGVSQSPSNKVTEKGKDVELRCDPISGHTALYWYRQSLGQGLEFLIYFQGNSAPDKSGLPSDRFSAERTGGSVSTLTIQRTQQEDSAVYLCASSLRQGSYEQYFGPGTRLTVT.

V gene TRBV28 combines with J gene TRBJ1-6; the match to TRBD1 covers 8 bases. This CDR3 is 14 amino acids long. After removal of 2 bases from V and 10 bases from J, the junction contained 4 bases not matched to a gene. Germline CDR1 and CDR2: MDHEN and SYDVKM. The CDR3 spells CASSLGTGGSPLHF. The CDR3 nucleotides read TGTGCCAGCAGTTTAGGAACAGGGGGATCACCCCTCCACTTT.

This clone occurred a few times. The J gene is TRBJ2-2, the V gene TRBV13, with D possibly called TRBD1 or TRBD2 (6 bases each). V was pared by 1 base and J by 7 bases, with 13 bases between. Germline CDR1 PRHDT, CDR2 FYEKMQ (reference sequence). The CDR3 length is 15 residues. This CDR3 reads CASSLVGGAGGELFF. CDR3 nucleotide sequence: TGTGCCAGCAGCTTAGTGGGGGGCGCTGGCGGGGAGCTGTTTTTT. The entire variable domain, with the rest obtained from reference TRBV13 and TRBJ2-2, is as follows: AAGVIQSPRHLIKEKRETATLKCYPIPRHDTVYWYQQGPGQDPQFLISFYEKMQSDKGSIPDRFSAQQFSDYHSELNMSSLELGDSALYFCASSLVGGAGGELFFGEGSRLTVL.